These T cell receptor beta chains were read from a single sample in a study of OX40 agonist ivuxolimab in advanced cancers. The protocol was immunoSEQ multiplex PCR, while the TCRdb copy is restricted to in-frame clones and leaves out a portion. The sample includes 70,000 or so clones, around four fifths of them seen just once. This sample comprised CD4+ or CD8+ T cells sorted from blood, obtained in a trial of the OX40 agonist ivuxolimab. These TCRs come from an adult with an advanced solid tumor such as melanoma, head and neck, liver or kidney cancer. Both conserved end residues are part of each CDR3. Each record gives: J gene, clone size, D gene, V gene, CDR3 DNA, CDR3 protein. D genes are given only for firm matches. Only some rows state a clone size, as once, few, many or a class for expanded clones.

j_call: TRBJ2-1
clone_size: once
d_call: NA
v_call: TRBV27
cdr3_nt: TGTGCCAGCAGTCCAATCAGGCCAATGGGGTCGCTTAATGAGCAGTTCTTC
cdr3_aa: CASSPIRPMGSLNEQFF

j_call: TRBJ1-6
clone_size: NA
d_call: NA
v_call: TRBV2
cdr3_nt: TGTGCCAGCAGGCCCTTCTTGGTGGGGCAGAATTCACCCCTCCACTTT
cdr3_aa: CASRPFLVGQNSPLHF

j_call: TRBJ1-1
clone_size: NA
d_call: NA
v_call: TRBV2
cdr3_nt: TGTGCCAGCAGGGTCTGGGGGCTCGGTGAAGCTTTCTTT
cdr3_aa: CASRVWGLGEAFF

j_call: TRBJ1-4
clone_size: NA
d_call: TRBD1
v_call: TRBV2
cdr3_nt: TGTGCCAGCAGTGGGACAGGCCGAAAACTGTTTTTT
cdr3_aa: CASSGTGRKLFF

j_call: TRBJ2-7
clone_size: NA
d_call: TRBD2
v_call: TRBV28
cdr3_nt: TGTGCCAGCAGAAGACTAGCGGGTCCCTACGAGCAGTACTTC
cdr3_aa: CASRRLAGPYEQYF

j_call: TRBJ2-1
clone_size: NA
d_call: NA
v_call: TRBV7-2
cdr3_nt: TGTGCCAGCAGCTTAGGGGCCGGGACCCCGAAGGCGAATGAGCAGTTCTTC
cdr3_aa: CASSLGAGTPKANEQFF

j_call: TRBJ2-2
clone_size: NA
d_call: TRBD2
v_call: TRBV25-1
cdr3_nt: TGTGCCAGCTTGGGCGGGGGGGCCGTCCGGGAGCTGTTTTTT
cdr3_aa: CASLGGGAVRELFF

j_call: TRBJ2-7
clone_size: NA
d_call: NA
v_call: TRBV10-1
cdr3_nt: TGCGCCAGCAGGCCCCGGGACACGTCCTTCGAGCAGTACTTC
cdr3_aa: CASRPRDTSFEQYF

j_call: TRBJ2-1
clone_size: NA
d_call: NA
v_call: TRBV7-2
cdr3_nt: TGTGCCAGCAGCCCGAGCGGGCGCCCAGGCTACAATGAGCAGTTCTTC
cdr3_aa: CASSPSGRPGYNEQFF

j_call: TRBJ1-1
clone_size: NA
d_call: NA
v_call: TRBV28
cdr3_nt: TGTGCCAGCATCCCGGGGGCAGCCACTGAAGCTTTCTTT
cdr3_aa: CASIPGAATEAFF

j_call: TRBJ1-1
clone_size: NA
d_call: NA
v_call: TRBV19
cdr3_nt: TGTGCCAGTAGACTAAAACAAAACTGGAACACTGAAGCTTTCTTT
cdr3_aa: CASRLKQNWNTEAFF

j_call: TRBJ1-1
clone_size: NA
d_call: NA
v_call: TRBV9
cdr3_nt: TGTGCCAGCAGCGTAGGAGGCAGGAACACTGAAGCTTTCTTT
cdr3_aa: CASSVGGRNTEAFF

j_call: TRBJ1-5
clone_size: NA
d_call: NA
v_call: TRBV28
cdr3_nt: TGTGCCAGCAGTTTAGGTGCTGAGGCAGGGAGGGGCAAAGTCCAGCCCCAGCATTTT
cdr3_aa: CASSLGAEAGRGKVQPQHF

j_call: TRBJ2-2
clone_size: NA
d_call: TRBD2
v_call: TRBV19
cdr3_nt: TGTGCCAGTAGCGGGACTAGCGGCACGAACACCGGGGAGCTGTTTTTT
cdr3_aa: CASSGTSGTNTGELFF

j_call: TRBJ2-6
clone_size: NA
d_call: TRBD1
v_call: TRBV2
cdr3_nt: TGTGCCAGCCTAAGGGACAGGCTCTCTGGGGCCAACGTCCTGACTTTC
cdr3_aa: CASLRDRLSGANVLTF

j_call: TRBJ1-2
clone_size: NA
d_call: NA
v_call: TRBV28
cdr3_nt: TGTGCCAGCGCTATTAAACCAGGGTCTCACTATGGCTACACCTTC
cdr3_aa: CASAIKPGSHYGYTF

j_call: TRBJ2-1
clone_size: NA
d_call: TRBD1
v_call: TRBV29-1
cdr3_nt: TGCAGCGTTTCGGGTTGGACAGGGGGCTATGAGCAGTTCTTC
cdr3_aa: CSVSGWTGGYEQFF

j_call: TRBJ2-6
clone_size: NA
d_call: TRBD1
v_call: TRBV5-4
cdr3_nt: TGTGCCAGCAGCTTGTTCATTGGACAGGCCATCTCTGGGGCCAACGTCCTGACTTTC
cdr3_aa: CASSLFIGQAISGANVLTF

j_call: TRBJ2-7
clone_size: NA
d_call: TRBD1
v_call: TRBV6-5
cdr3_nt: TGTGCCAGCAGTTTTCAACCGGGACAGGGCTACGAGCAGTACTTC
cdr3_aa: CASSFQPGQGYEQYF

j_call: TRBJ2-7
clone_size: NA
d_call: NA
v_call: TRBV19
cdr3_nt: TGTGCCAGTAGTACACATGACACGAATTCCTACGAGCAGTACTTC
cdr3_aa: CASSTHDTNSYEQYF

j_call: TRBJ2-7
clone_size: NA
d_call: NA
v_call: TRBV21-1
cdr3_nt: TGTGCCCGGAACGACATGACGTTATTGGACGAGCAGTACTTC
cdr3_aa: CARNDMTLLDEQYF

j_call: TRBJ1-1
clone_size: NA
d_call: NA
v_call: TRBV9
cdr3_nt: TGTGCCAGCAGCGTCCAACAGAACACTGAAGCTTTCTTT
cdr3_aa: CASSVQQNTEAFF

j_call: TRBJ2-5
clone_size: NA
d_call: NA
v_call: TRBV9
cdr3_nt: TGTGCCAGCAGCGTAGACAGCGACGGGAGAGAGACCCAGTACTTC
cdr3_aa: CASSVDSDGRETQYF

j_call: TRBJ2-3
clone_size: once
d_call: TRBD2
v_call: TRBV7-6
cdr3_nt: TGTGCCAGCAGCTTATTCGCGGGGGGCCGCGACAGCACAGATACGCAGTATTTT
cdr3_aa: CASSLFAGGRDSTDTQYF

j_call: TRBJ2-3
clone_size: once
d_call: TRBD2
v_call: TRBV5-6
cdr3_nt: TGTGCCAGCAGCCCTATAGCGGGAGAGGGTACGCAGTATTTT
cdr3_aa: CASSPIAGEGTQYF

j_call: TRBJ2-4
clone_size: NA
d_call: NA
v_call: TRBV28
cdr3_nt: TGTGCCAGCAGTTTAGGGCAGCCGTGGGACATTCAGTACTTC
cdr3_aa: CASSLGQPWDIQYF

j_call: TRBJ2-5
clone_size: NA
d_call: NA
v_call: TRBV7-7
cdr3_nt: TGTGCCAGCAGCCCAGGGAGTGGGTTCGAGACCCAGTACTTC
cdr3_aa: CASSPGSGFETQYF

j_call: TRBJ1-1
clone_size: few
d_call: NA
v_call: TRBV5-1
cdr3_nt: TGCGCCAGCAGTCAGGAGGAGTCGAACACTGAAGCTTTCTTT
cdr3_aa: CASSQEESNTEAFF

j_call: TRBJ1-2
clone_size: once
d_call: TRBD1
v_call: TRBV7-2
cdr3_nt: TGTGCCAGCAGCTTAGCACCGGGACAGGGGGCTCATGGCTACACCTTC
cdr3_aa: CASSLAPGQGAHGYTF

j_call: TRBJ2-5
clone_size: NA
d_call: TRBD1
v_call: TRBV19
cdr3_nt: TGTGCCAGTAGTCCCGGGACAGGGGACCAAACCCAGTACTTC
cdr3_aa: CASSPGTGDQTQYF

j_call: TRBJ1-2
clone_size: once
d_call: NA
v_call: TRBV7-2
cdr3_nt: TGTGCCAGCAGCTTATACGGGACAACTAACTATGGCTACACCTTC
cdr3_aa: CASSLYGTTNYGYTF

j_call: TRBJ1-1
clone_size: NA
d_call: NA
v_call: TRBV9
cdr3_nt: TGTGCCAGCAGCGTCCCCCCCCCTGAAGCTTTCTTT
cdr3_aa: CASSVPPPEAFF